This T cell receptor beta chain was observed in a study of graft-versus-host responses after intestinal transplantation. Study as a whole: After anti-thymocyte globulin induction, recipients took tacrolimus and steroids for 3 to 4 years.

About this clone: Its antigen is not identified.

Study results and caveats: Early post-transplant HvG declines were associated with peak circulating GvH clone levels. GvH clones surfaced in recipient marrow, some emerging earlier in ileum or blood.

The table came from immunoSEQ multiplex PCR; TCRdb's copy has only in-frame clones and leaves some out. In the table there are about 130,000 clones, around 94% of which are singletons. This sequence was found in a human donor who received an intestinal transplant. Source: unstimulated CD4+ T cells sorted from spleen or lymph node cells, taken before intestinal transplant.

CDR3 protein: CASSSRQLNSPLHF. The CDR3 DNA reads as TGTGCCAGCAGTTCAAGACAGCTAAATTCACCCCTCCACTTT. The chain carries TRBV27 and TRBJ1-6; TRBD1 is a possible D gene (5 bases). The CDR3 has 14 residues. Trimming pared 4 bases from V and 7 bases from J, leaving 11 bases between. Germline-derived CDR1 and CDR2 are MNHEY and SMNVEV (reference sequence).